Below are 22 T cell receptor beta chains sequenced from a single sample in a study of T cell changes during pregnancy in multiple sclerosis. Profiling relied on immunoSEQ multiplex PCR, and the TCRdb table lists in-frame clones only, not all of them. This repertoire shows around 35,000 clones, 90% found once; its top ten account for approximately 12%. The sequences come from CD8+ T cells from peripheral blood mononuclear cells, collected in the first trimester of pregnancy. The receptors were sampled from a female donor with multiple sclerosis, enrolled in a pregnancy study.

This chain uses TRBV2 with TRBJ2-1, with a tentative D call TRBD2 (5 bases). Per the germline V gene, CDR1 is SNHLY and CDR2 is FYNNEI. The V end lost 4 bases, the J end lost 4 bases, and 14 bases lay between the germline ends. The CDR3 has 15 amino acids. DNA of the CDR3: TGTGCCAGCAGTGTCGCGCGTCGAGGGTACAATGAGCAGTTCTTC. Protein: CASSVARRGYNEQFF.

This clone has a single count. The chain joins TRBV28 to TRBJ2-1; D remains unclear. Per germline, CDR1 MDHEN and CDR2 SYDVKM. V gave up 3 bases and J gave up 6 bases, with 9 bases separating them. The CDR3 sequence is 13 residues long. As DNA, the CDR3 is TGTGCCAGCAGTTTGGGTAGAGGCAATGAGCAGTTCTTC. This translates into CASSLGRGNEQFF.

In DNA form, the CDR3 reads TGTGCCAGCAGCGTAGGACACCCGTCCACTGAAGCTTTCTTT. It encodes CASSVGHPSTEAFF. V usage is TRBV9 and J usage is TRBJ1-1; D is uncertain. CDR3 size: 14 residues. V was clipped by 0 bases and J by 4 bases, with 10 bases between them. The germline V gene encodes CDR1 SGDLS and CDR2 YYNGEE. Filled out from reference TRBV9 and TRBJ1-1, the complete variable domain reads DSGVTQTPKHLITATGQRVTLRCSPRSGDLSVYWYQQSLDQGLQFLIQYYNGEERAKGNILERFSAQQFPDLHSELNLSSLELGDSALYFCASSVGHPSTEAFFGQGTRLTVV.

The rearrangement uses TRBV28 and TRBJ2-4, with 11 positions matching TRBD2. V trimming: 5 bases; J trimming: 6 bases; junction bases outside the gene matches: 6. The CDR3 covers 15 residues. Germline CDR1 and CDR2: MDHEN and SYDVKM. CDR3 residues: CASSPVAGGRNIQYF. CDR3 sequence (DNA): TGTGCCAGCAGTCCAGTAGCGGGAGGGAGAAACATTCAGTACTTC.

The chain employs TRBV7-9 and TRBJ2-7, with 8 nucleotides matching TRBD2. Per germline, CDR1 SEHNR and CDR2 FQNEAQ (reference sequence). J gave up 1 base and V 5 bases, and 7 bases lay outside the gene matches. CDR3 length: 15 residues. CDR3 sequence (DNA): TGTGCCAGCAGCCCAGGCATAGCGGGGTCCTACGAGCAGTACTTC. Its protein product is CASSPGIAGSYEQYF. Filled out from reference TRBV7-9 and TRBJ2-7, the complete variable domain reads DTGVSQNPRHKITKRGQNVTFRCDPISEHNRLYWYRQTLGQGPEFLTYFQNEAQLEKSRLLSDRFSAERPKGSFSTLEIQRTEQGDSAMYLCASSPGIAGSYEQYFGPGTRLTVT.

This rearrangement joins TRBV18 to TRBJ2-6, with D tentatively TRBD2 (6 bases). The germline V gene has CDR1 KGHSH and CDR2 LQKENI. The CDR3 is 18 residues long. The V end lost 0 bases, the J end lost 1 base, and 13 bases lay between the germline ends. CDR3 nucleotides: TGTGCCAGCTCACCACCCAACCCGGCGGGGTCTGGGGCCAACGTCCTGACTTTC. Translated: CASSPPNPAGSGANVLTF.

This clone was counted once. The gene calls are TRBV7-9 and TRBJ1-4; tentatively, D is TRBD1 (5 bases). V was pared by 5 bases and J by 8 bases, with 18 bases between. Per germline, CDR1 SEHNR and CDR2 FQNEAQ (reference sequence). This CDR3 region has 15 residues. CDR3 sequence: CASSPSPGGDEKLFF. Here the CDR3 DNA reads TGTGCCAGCAGCCCCAGTCCCGGGGGAGACGAAAAACTGTTTTTT. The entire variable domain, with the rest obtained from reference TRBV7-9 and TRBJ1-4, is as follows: DTGVSQNPRHKITKRGQNVTFRCDPISEHNRLYWYRQTLGQGPEFLTYFQNEAQLEKSRLLSDRFSAERPKGSFSTLEIQRTEQGDSAMYLCASSPSPGGDEKLFFGSGTQLSVL.

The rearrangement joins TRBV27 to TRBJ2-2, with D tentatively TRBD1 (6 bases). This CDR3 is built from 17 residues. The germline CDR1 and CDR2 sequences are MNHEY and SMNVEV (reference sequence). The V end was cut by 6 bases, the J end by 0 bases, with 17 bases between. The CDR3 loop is CASSSDRPNTNTGELFF. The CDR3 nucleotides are TGTGCCAGCAGCTCAGACAGGCCGAATACGAACACCGGGGAGCTGTTTTTT.

For the CDR3, the DNA is TGTGCCAGCAGTGAAGCAGGGACTAGCGGAACGCAGTATTTT. As protein: CASSEAGTSGTQYF. The chain joins TRBV2 to TRBJ2-3; 11 positions match TRBD2. The CDR3 has 14 residues. Germline V gives CDR1 SNHLY, CDR2 FYNNEI. Trimming at V came to 0 bases and at J to 9 bases, leaving 2 bases not matched to a gene.

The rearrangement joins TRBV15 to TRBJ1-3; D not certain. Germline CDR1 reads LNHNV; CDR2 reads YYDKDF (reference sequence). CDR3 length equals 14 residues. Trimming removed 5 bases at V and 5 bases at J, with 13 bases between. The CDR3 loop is CATSGGRGRNTIYF. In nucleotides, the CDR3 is TGTGCCACCAGCGGCGGGAGAGGGAGAAACACCATATATTTT. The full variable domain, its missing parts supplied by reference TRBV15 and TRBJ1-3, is DAMVIQNPRYQVTQFGKPVTLSCSQTLNHNVMYWYQQKSSQAPKLLFHYYDKDFNNEADTPDNFQSRRPNTSFCFLDIRSPGLGDTAMYLCATSGGRGRNTIYFGEGSWLTVV.

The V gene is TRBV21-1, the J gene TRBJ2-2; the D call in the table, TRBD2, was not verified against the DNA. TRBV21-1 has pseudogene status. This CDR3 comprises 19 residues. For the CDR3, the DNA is TGTGCCAGCAGCAAAGTAAAACAGGGAGGGCGGCTGAACACCGGGGAGCTGTTTTTT. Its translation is CASSKVKQGGRLNTGELFF.

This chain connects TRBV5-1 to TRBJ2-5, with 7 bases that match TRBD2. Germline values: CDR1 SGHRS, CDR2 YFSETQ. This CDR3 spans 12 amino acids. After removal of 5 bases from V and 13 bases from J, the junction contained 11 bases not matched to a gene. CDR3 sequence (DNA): TGCGCCAGCAGATTAGGACTAGAAGGAACGTACTTC. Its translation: CASRLGLEGTYF.

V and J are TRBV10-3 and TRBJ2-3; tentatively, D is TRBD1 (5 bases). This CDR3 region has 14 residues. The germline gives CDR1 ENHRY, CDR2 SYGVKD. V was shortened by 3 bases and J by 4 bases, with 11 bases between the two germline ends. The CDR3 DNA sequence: TGTGCCATCAGTGACCCGACAGTTGCAGATACGCAGTATTTT. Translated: CAISDPTVADTQYF.

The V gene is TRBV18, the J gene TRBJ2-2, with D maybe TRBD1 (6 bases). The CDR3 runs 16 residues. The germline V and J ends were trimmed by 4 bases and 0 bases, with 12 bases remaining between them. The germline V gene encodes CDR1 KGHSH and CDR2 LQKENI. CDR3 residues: CASSQTDRTNTGELFF. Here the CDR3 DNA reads TGTGCCAGCTCACAAACCGACAGGACGAACACCGGGGAGCTGTTTTTT. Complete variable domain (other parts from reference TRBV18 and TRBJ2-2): NAGVMQNPRHLVRRRGQEARLRCSPMKGHSHVYWYRQLPEEGLKFMVYLQKENIIDESGMPKERFSAEFPKEGPSILRIQQVVRGDSAAYFCASSQTDRTNTGELFFGEGSRLTVL.

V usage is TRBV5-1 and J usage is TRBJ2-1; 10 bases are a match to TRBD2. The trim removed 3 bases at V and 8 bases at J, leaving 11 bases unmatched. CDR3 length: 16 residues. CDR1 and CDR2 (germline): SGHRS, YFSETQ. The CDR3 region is CASSWLNPGTSDEQFF. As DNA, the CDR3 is TGCGCCAGCAGCTGGCTGAACCCCGGGACTAGCGATGAGCAGTTCTTC.

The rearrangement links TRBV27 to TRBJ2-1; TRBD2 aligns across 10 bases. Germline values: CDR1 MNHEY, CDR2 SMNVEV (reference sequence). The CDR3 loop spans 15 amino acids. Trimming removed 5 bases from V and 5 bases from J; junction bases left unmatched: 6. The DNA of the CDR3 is TGTGCCAGCAGTCGGACTAGCGGTAATAACAATGAGCAGTTCTTC. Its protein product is CASSRTSGNNNEQFF.

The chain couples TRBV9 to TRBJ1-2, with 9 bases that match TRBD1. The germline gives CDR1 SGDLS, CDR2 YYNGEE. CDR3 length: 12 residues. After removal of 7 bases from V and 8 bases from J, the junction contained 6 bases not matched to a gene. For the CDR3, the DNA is TGTGCCAGCCTGGGGACAGGGCGCGGCTACACCTTC. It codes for CASLGTGRGYTF.

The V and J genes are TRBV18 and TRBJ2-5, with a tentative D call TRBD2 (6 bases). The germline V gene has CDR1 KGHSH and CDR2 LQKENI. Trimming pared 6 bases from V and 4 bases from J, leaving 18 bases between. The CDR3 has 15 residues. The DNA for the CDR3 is TGTGCCAGCTCCGCTAGGGGAGGACCCTCAGAGACCCAGTACTTC. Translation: CASSARGGPSETQYF.

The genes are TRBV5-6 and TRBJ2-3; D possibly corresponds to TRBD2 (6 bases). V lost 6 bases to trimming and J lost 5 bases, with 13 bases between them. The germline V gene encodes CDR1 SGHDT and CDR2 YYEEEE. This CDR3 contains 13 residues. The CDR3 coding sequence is TGTGCCAGCAACCTGGGAGCGGGAGATACGCAGTATTTT. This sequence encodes CASNLGAGDTQYF.

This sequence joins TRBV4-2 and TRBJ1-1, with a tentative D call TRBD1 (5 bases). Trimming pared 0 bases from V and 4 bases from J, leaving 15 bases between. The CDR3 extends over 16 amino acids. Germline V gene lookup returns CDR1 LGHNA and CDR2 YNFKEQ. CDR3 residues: CASSQEWDRGGTEAFF. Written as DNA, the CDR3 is TGTGCCAGCAGCCAAGAATGGGACCGCGGGGGCACTGAAGCTTTCTTT.

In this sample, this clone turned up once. The CDR3 sequence: CASAVITRANQPQHF. The CDR3 bases are TGTGCCAGCGCAGTGATAACCAGGGCCAATCAGCCCCAGCATTTT. The rearrangement uses TRBV28 and TRBJ1-5; a possible D gene is TRBD1 (5 bases). V was cut by 8 bases and J by 3 bases, with 17 bases left in between. The CDR3 covers 15 residues. In germline, CDR1 is MDHEN, CDR2 SYDVKM.

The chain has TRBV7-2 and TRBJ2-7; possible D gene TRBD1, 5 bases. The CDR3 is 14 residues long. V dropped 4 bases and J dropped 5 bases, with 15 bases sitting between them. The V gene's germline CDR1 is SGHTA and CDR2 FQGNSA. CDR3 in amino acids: CASSSSGPGHEQYF. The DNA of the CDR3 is TGTGCCAGCAGCTCGTCAGGGCCCGGGCACGAGCAGTACTTC.